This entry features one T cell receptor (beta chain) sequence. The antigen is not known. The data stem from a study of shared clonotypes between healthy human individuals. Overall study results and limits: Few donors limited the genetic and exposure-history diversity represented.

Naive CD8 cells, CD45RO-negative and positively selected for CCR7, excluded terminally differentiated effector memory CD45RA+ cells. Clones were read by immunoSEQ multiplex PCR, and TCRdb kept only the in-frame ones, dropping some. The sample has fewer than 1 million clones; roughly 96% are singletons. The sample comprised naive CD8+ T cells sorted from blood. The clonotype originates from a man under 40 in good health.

The CDR3: CASSTDQSPTYEQYF. The DNA for the CDR3 is TGTGCCAGCAGTACTGATCAGAGCCCAACCTACGAGCAGTACTTC. This chain connects TRBV28 to TRBJ2-7, with no clear D. CDR1 is MDHEN, CDR2 SYDVKM, per germline. The CDR3 runs 15 residues. V shed 5 bases and J shed 2 bases, with 16 bases lying between them.